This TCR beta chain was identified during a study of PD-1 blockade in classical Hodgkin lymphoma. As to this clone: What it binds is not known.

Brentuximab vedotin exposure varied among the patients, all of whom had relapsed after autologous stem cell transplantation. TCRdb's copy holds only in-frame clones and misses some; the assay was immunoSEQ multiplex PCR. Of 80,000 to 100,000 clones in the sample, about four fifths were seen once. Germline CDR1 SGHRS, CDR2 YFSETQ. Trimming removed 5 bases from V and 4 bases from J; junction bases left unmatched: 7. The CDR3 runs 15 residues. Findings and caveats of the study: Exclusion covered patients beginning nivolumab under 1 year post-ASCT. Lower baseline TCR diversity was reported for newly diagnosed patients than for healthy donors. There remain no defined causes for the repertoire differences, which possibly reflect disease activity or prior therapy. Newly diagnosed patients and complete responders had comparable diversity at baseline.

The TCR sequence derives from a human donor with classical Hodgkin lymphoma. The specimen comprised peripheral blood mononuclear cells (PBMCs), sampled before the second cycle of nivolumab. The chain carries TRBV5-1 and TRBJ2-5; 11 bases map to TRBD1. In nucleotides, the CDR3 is TGCGCCAGCAGGTCCGCCGGGACAGGGGGAGAGACCCAGTACTTC. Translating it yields CASRSAGTGGETQYF.